What follows describes a single T cell receptor beta chain. These data are taken from a study of blood T cell repertoires in COVID-19. TCRdb keeps only in-frame clones here, not all; method: immunoSEQ multiplex PCR. In the table there are about 70,000 clones, 77% of which are singletons. The sample comprised peripheral blood. This sequence originates from a human donor in a cohort sampled during active COVID-19.

The CDR3 DNA sequence: TGTGCCAGTAGTATCCCCACAGGGGGCACCTATGGCTACACCTTC. It codes for CASSIPTGGTYGYTF. V gene TRBV19 combines with J gene TRBJ1-2, with 9 bases lining up with TRBD1. The trim removed 3 bases at V and 4 bases at J, leaving 6 bases unmatched. Germline V CDR1 and CDR2: LNHDA, SQIVND (reference sequence). The CDR3 runs to 15 residues.